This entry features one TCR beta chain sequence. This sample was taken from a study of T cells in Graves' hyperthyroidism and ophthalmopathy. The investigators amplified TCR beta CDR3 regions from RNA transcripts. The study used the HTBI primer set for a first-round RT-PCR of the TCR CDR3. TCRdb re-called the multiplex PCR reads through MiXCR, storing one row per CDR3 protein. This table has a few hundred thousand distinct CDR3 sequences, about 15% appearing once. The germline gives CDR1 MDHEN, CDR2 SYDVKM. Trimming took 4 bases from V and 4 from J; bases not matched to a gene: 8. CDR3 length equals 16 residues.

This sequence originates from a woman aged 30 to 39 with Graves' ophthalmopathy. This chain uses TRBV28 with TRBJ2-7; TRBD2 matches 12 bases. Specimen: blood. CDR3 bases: TGTGCCAGCAGTTCCAGAGGACTAGCGGGATTGTACGAGCAGTACTTC. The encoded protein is CASSSRGLAGLYEQYF.